This paragraph reports one TCR beta chain. The antigen is undetermined. The sample comes from a study of T cell repertoires in cytomegalovirus infection. Study-level background: Public TCR beta signature analysis indicated the presence of both CMV infection and matching HLA type. Points from the study as a whole: Totalled public TCR beta family frequency picked out people who carried CMV plus the relevant HLA. Dominating the ex vivo response were HLA-C-restricted CMV-specific TCR beta clonotypes.

TCRdb re-analysed the reads in MiXCR, keeping a single row per CDR3 protein. The sample has a few hundred thousand distinct CDR3 sequences; about 29% are singletons. This receptor was identified in a human donor in good health (CMV status not recorded). Some clones in this sample may be carry-over from other donors' samples. Specimen: cultured PBMCs, collected from culture after CMV antigen stimulation.

CDR3 DNA: TGTGCCAGTAGTATAGGTCCTCCCACAGATACGCAGTATTTT. Its protein is CASSIGPPTDTQYF. The chain employs TRBV19 and TRBJ2-3; D remains unclear. Germline loops: CDR1 LNHDA, CDR2 SQIVND (reference sequence). Trimming removed 1 base from V and 2 bases from J, with 7 bases in between. This CDR3 is built from 14 residues.